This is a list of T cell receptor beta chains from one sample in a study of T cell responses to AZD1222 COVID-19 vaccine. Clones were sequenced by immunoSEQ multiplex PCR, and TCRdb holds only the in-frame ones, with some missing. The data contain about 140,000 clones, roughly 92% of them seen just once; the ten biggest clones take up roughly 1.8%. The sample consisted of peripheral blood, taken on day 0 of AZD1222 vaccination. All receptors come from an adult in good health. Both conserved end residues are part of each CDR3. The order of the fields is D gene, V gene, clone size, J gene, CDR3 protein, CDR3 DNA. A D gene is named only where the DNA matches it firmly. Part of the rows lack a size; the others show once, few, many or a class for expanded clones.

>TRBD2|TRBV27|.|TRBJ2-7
CASSHGTSGPPYEQYF
TGTGCCAGCAGTCATGGGACTAGCGGGCCTCCCTACGAGCAGTACTTC
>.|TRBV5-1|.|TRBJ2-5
CASSPGASGTRETQYF
TGCGCCAGCAGCCCAGGGGCTTCCGGGACAAGAGAGACCCAGTACTTC
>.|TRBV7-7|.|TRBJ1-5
CASSLEGPRGNQPQHF
TGTGCCAGCAGCTTAGAAGGGCCGAGAGGCAATCAGCCCCAGCATTTT
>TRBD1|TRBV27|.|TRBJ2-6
CASRPGQGVSGANVLTF
TGTGCCAGCAGACCGGGACAGGGTGTTTCTGGGGCCAACGTCCTGACTTTC
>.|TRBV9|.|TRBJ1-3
CASSVDSISGNTIYF
TGTGCCAGCAGCGTAGACAGTATCTCTGGAAACACCATATATTTT
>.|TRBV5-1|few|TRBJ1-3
CASSLLGYSGNTIYF
TGCGCCAGCAGCTTACTGGGGTACTCTGGAAACACCATATATTTT
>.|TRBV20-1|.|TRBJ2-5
CSARDSETQYF
TGCAGTGCTAGAGACTCAGAGACCCAGTACTTC
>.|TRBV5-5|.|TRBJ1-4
CASSVGRYNEKLFF
TGTGCCAGCAGCGTGGGACGGTATAATGAAAAACTGTTTTTT
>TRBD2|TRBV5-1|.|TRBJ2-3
CASSDGTTTDTQYF
TGCGCCAGCAGCGACGGGACTACCACAGATACGCAGTATTTT
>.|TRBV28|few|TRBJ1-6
CASHDRGDSPLHF
TGTGCCAGCCACGACAGAGGAGATTCACCCCTCCACTTT
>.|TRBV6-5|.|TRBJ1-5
CASKIDGGVYQPQHF
TGTGCCAGCAAGATCGACGGCGGGGTCTATCAGCCCCAGCATTTT
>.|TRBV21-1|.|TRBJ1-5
CASSKVGRKNQPQHF
TGTGCCAGCAGCAAAGTGGGGCGGAAAAATCAGCCCCAGCATTTT
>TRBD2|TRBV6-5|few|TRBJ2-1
CASSYSGTSETEQFF
TGTGCCAGCAGTTACTCGGGGACTAGCGAGACTGAGCAGTTCTTC
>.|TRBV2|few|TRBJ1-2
CASSESVYGYTF
TGTGCCAGCAGTGAGTCCGTCTATGGCTACACCTTC
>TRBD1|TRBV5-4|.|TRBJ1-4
CASRSMTGDGEKLFF
TGTGCCAGCAGAAGCATGACAGGGGACGGTGAAAAACTGTTTTTT
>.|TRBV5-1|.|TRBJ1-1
CASSLGFPNTEAFF
TGCGCCAGCAGCTTGGGGTTCCCAAACACTGAAGCTTTCTTT
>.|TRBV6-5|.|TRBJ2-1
CASSYSEVVTYNEQFF
TGTGCCAGCAGTTACTCCGAGGTAGTAACCTACAATGAGCAGTTCTTC
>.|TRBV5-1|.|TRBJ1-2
CASSLKTLGQGVYGYTF
TGCGCCAGCAGCTTGAAAACTCTTGGACAAGGGGTCTATGGCTACACCTTC
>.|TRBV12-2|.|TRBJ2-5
CASRLAFKTQYF
TGTGCAAGTCGCTTAGCGTTTAAGACCCAGTACTTC
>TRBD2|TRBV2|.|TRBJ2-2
CASRFQGLAFGGATGELFF
TGTGCCAGCCGTTTTCAGGGACTAGCGTTCGGAGGAGCAACCGGGGAGCTGTTTTTT
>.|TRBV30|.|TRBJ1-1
CAWTRVKAFF
TGTGCCTGGACCCGGGTTAAAGCTTTCTTT
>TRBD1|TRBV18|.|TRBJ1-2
CASSPRTGHYGYTF
TGTGCCAGCTCACCACGGACAGGACACTATGGCTACACCTTC
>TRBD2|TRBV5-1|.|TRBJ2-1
CASSLREGEQFF
TGCGCCAGCAGCTTAAGGGAGGGTGAGCAGTTCTTC
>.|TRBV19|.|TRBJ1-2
CASSIATNYGYTF
TGTGCCAGTAGTATAGCTACGAACTATGGCTACACCTTC
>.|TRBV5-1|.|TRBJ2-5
CASSYTEPLVETQYF
TGCGCCAGCAGTTACACGGAACCCTTGGTGGAGACCCAGTACTTC
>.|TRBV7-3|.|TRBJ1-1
CASSLGRANTEAFF
TGTGCCAGCAGCCTAGGACGGGCGAACACTGAAGCTTTCTTT
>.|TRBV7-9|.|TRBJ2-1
CASSLVGRTDEQFF
TGTGCCAGCAGCTTAGTCGGGAGAACGGATGAGCAGTTCTTC
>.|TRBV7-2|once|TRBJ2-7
CASSLVVVGQGSYEQYF
TGTGCCAGCAGCTTAGTGGTAGTCGGGCAGGGCTCCTACGAGCAGTACTTC
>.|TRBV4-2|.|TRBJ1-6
CASSQVIQVTPLHF
TGTGCCAGCAGCCAAGTGATACAAGTGACACCCCTCCACTTT
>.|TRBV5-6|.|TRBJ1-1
CASRPRGHTEAFF
TGTGCCAGCAGACCCAGGGGACACACTGAAGCTTTCTTT
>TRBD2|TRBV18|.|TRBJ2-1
CASSDSYSIYSGRSTADEQFF
TGTGCCAGCTCCGACTCCTACAGTATATACAGCGGGAGGTCCACTGCCGACGAGCAGTTCTTC
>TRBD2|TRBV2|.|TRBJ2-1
CASSWDRLAGGLNEQFF
TGTGCCAGCAGCTGGGACAGATTAGCGGGAGGTCTCAATGAGCAGTTCTTC
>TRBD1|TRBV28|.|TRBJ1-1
CAGAAGGASSTEAFF
TGTGCGGGGGCTGCAGGGGGCGCCTCAAGCACTGAAGCTTTCTTT
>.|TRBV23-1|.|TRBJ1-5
CASTPRLPVNQPQHF
TGCGCCAGCACCCCGCGCCTCCCTGTAAATCAGCCCCAGCATTTT
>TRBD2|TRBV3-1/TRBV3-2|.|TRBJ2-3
CASRFGLAGISTDTQYF
TGTGCCAGCCGGTTCGGGCTAGCGGGCATTAGCACAGATACGCAGTATTTT
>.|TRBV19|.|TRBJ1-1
CASSIDRFRGGGAEAFF
TGTGCCAGTAGTATAGATCGCTTTCGTGGGGGTGGCGCTGAAGCTTTCTTT
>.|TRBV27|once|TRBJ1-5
CASSLARGDHDQPQHF
TGTGCCAGCAGTTTGGCGCGAGGCGACCACGATCAGCCCCAGCATTTT
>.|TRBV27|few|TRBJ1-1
CASSLGLGGVTEAFF
TGTGCCAGCAGTTTAGGCTTAGGGGGAGTCACTGAAGCTTTCTTT
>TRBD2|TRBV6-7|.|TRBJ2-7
CASRPPGLAGNEQYF
TGTGCCAGCAGGCCTCCCGGACTAGCGGGAAACGAGCAGTACTTC